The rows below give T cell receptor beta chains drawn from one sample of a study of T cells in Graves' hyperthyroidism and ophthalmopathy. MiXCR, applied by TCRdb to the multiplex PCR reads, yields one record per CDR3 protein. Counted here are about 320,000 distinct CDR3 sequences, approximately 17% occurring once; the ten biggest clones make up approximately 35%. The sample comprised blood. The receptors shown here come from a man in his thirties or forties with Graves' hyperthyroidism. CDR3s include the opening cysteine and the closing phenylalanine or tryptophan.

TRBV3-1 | CASSQERQETQYF
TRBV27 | CASSFQLDTQYF
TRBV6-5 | CASSYSLQGVWNEQFF
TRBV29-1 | CSARSGEKLFF
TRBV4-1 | CASSQIGTGGNTIYF
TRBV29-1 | CSVGRQLDTQYF
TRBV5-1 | CASSPVLDTEAFF
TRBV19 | CASSIDRASIYF
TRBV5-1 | CASSPRESGTGELFF
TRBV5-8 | CASSDGTGGTYGYTF
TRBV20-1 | CSATGTSGYEQYF
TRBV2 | CASRAPQISFSSYEQYF
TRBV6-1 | CASSLAGASFFDEQFF
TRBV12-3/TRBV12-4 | CASSQGLGGYGYTF
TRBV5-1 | CASSPGAGARAKNIQCF
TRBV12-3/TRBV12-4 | CASSLLWDYPYEQYF
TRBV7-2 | CASSSLAGGAEQYF
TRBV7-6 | CASSSTRTNNEQFF
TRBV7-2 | CASSPMSSGLYEQYF
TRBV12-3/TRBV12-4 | CASTRMGGTNEKLFF
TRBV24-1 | CATSSGGGRASSYNEQFF
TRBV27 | CASSPPSGHLGTEAFF
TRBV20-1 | CSARKTGQQSRETQYF
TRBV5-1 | CASSLEGLSNTDTQYF